This TCR beta chain emerged from a study of T cells in Graves' hyperthyroidism and ophthalmopathy. The wider study: At initial diagnosis, before any treatment had begun, peripheral blood was obtained.

Amplification of TCR beta CDR3 regions used RNA as the template. In the first-round RT-PCR of the TCR CDR3, the HTBI primer set was used. TCRdb re-called the multiplex PCR reads with MiXCR, one entry per CDR3 protein. The sample shows about 590,000 distinct CDR3 sequences, over 12% of them seen only once. Those patients with uncontrolled infection, other autoimmune disease, pregnancy or lactation were excluded. This clonotype was found a few times. Its antigen remains unknown. Findings and caveats of the study: In simple terms, a model built on 13 V-J features told ophthalmopathy apart from stable hyperthyroidism. Blood also showed most of the thyroid clonotypes that were expanded above 0.001.

From germline, CDR1 is SGDLS and CDR2 YYNGEE. This CDR3 has 15 amino acids. After removal of 3 bases from V and 1 base from J, the junction contained 2 bases not matched to a gene. V and J are TRBV9 and TRBJ1-1, with TRBD1 matching 11 bases. The TCR comes from a woman younger than 35 with Graves' ophthalmopathy. Input material: blood. The DNA of the CDR3 is TGTGCCAGCAGCGGGGGACAGGGGGGGAACACTGAAGCTTTCTTT. This encodes CASSGGQGGNTEAFF.